This paragraph covers one T cell receptor beta chain sequence. This PCR relied on a set of 60 Vbeta primers and 13 Jbeta primers. Repertoires were generated with immunoSEQ multiplex PCR, while TCRdb's copy carries only in-frame clones and drops some. The repertoire consists of 120,000 or so clones, with roughly 77% occurring once and the leading ten covering about 1.8%. V was shortened by 4 bases and J by 5 bases, with 14 bases between the two germline ends. Germline V CDR1 and CDR2: SQVTM, ANQGSEA. The CDR3 has 13 residues. These data belong to a study of cytomegalovirus exposure and HLA in healthy donors.

The gene calls are TRBV29-1 and TRBJ1-1; unclear D gene. The receptor was isolated from a man aged 35-49 years in good health and CMV-seronegative. Sequencing was performed on PBMCs. The DNA for the CDR3 is TGCAGCGTTGTACGAGGTGTTGGGACTGAAGCTTTCTTT. Its translation: CSVVRGVGTEAFF.